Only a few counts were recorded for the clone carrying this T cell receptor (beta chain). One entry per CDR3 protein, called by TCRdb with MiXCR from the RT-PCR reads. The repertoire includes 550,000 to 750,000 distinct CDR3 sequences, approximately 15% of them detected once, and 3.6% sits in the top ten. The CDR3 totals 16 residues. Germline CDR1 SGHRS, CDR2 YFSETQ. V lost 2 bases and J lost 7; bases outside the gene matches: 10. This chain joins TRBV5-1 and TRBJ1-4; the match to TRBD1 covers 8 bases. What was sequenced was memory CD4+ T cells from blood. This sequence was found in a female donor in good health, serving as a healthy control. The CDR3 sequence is CASSFGRGLVREKLFF. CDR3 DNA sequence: TGCGCCAGCAGCTTCGGCAGGGGGCTTGTTCGTGAAAAACTGTTTTTT. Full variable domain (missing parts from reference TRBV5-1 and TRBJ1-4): KAGVTQTPRYLIKTRGQQVTLSCSPISGHRSVSWYQQTPGQGLQFLFEYFSETQRNKGNFPGRFSGRQFSNSRSEMNVSTLELGDSALYLCASSFGRGLVREKLFFGSGTQLSVL.